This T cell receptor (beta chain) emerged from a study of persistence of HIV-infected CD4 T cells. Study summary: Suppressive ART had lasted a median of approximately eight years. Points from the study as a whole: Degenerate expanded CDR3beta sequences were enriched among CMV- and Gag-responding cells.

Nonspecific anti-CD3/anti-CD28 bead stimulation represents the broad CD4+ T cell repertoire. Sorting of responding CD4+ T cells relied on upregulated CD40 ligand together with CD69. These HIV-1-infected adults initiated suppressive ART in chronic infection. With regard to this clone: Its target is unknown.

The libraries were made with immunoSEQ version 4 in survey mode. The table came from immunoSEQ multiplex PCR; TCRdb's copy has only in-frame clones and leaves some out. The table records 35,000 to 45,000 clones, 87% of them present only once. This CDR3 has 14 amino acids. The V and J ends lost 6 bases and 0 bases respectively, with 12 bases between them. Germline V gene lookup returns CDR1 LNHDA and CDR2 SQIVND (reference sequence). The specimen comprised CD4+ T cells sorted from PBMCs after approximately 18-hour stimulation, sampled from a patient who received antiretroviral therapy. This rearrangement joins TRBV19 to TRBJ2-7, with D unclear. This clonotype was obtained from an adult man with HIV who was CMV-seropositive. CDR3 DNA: TGTGCCAGTAGAGGCAGTCTGAGCTCCTACGAGCAGTACTTC. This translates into CASRGSLSSYEQYF.